This TCR beta chain was sequenced in a study of spatial heterogeneity in lung cancer. TCRdb reanalysed the 5' RACE reads using MiXCR and keeps one entry per CDR3 protein. The data contain approximately 10,000 distinct CDR3 sequences, 4.5% to 5.5% of them singletons. This CDR3 spans 13 amino acids. Germline-derived CDR1 and CDR2 are SGDLS and YYNGEE. Between the trimmed V and J ends, which lost 3 bases and 1 base, there was a span of 6 bases. Study-level points and caveats: It was found that expanded intratumoral alpha and beta TCR counts tracked tumor mutation counts.

Noted time point: sample taken at primary tumor resection. The donors comprised 60 to 80 untreated early-stage non-small cell lung cancer patients. Whole RNA, which was extracted from tumor, nontumor lung tissue or frozen PBMC, was sequenced without any cell sorting. This clonotype was detected many times. Antigen specificity is unknown. The clonotype originates from a male donor with early-stage non-small cell lung cancer. This chain connects TRBV9 to TRBJ2-3; weak D call: TRBD1 (5 bases). The sequencing used lung tumor tissue, collected at surgery. The CDR3 bases are TGTGCCAGCAGCGCACAGGGCACAGATACGCAGTATTTT. It yields the protein CASSAQGTDTQYF.